The source of this T cell receptor (beta chain) is a study of shared clonotypes between healthy human individuals. Concerning this clone itself: Other DNA sequences in this specimen translate into the identical CDR3.

Sorted-subset replicate PCRs used about 200 ng DNA, 30,000 or so T cell genomes. Method: immunoSEQ multiplex PCR; TCRdb's copy keeps in-frame clones and lacks some. Seen here are 2 million to 2.5 million clones, under 95% observed once, and the top ten hold around 0.38%. Into CD45RA+ naive and CD45RA-negative memory subsets, the CD4+ cells were split. The CDR3 has 16 residues. V was shortened by 2 bases and J by 2 bases, with 13 bases between the two germline ends. Germline loops: CDR1 SGHVS, CDR2 FQNEAQ. The chain recombines TRBV7-8 with TRBJ1-5; D is undetermined. Sample: naive CD4+ T cells from PBMCs. Subset specified: CD45RA+ positively selected. The receptor was isolated from a man between 18 and 29 years old in good health. Some clones in this sample may be carry-over from other donors' samples. For the CDR3, the DNA is TGTGCCAGCAGCTTATCTCCCGTCGGGGGCAATCAGCCCCAGCATTTT. Its translation is CASSLSPVGGNQPQHF.